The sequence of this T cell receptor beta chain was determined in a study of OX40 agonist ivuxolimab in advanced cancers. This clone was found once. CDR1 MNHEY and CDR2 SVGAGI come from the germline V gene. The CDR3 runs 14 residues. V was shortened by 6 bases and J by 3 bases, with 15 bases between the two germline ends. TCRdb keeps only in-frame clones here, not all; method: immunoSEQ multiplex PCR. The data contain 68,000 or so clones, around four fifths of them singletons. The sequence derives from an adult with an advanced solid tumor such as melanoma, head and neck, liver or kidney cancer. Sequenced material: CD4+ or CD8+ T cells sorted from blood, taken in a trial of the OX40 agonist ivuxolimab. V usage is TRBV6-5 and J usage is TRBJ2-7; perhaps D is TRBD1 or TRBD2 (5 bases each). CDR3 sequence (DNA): TGTGCCAGCAGCCACCGGGACCGCCACTACGAGCAGTACTTC. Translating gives CASSHRDRHYEQYF.